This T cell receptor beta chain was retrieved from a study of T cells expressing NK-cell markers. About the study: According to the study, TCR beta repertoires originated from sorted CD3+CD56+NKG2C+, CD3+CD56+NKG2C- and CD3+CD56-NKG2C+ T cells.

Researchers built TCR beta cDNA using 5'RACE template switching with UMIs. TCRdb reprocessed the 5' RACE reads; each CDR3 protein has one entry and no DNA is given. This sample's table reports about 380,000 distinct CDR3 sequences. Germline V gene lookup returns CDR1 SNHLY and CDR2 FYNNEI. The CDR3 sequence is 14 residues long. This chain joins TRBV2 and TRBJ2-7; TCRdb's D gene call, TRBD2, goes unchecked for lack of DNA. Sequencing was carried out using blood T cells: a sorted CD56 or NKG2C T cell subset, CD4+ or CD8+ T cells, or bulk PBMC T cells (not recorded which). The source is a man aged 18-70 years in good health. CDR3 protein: CASGRGSASYEQYF. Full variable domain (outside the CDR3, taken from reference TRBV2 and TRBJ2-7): EPEVTQTPSHQVTQMGQEVILRCVPISNHLYFYWYRQILGQKVEFLVSFYNNEISEKSEIFDDQFSVERPDGSNFTLKIRSTKLEDSAMYFCASGRGSASYEQYFGPGTRLTVT.